This is a list of T cell receptor beta chains from one sample in a study of blood T cells in healthy people across ages. TCRdb re-called the 5' RACE reads with MiXCR, one entry per CDR3 protein. The sample records over 1,500,000 distinct CDR3 sequences, 49% being singletons. The source material was blood. All receptors come from a woman in her thirties or forties in good health. Each CDR3 is given with its conserved first and last residue. Each record gives: V gene, clone size, D gene, J gene, CDR3 DNA, CDR3 protein. A D gene is named only where the DNA matches it firmly. Not every row has a clone size; where given, it reads once, few, many or a size class.

TRBV12-3/TRBV12-4,NA,NA,TRBJ1-5,TGTGCCAGCAGGGCAACAGGAGGTGAGGGTCAGCCCCAGCATTTT,CASRATGGEGQPQHF
TRBV6-6,NA,NA,TRBJ2-5,TGTGCCAGCACGGGACCACTCGAGACCCAGTACTTC,CASTGPLETQYF
TRBV7-8,NA,TRBD1,TRBJ1-5,TGTGCCAGCAGCCCTCACCGACAGGGTTGGGATCAGCCCCAGCATTTT,CASSPHRQGWDQPQHF
TRBV3-1,NA,NA,TRBJ1-2,TGTGCCAGCAGCCAACCGGGTAACTATGGCTACACCTTC,CASSQPGNYGYTF
TRBV4-3,NA,TRBD1,TRBJ2-6,TGCGCCAGCAGCCAAGATTTTGACAGGGGGAGCTCTGGGGCCGACGTCCTGACTTTC,CASSQDFDRGSSGADVLTF
TRBV29-1,NA,TRBD2,TRBJ2-1,TGCAGCGCCTTGGGGGGATCTAGCGGGGGTTACAATGAGCAGTTCTTC,CSALGGSSGGYNEQFF
TRBV5-1,many,TRBD2,TRBJ2-1,TGCGCCAGCAGGGGTAGCGGGGGACTTAATGAGCAGTTCTTC,CASRGSGGLNEQFF
TRBV9,NA,NA,TRBJ1-2,TGTGCCAGCAGCGTTACGGGGGAAAACTATGGCTACACCTTC,CASSVTGENYGYTF
TRBV7-6,few,NA,TRBJ2-5,TGTGCCAGCAGCTTAGGACTAGTATTCCCGGAGACCCAGTACTTC,CASSLGLVFPETQYF
TRBV7-2,NA,NA,TRBJ2-3,TGTGCCAGCAGCGTAGTGGTCGTTGCGGATACGCAGTATTTT,CASSVVVVADTQYF
TRBV7-3,NA,TRBD2,TRBJ2-1,TGTGCCAGCAGGGAAAGGGGACTAGGTAACAATGAGCAGTTCTTC,CASRERGLGNNEQFF
TRBV27,NA,TRBD1,TRBJ2-3,TGTGTCAGCAGTGGGGACAGGAGCACAGATACGCAGTATTTT,CVSSGDRSTDTQYF
TRBV12-3/TRBV12-4,NA,TRBD1,TRBJ2-5,TGTGCCAGCAGTTCTCCCTCGACAGGGGCGGGAGAGACCCAGTACTTC,CASSSPSTGAGETQYF
TRBV11-1,NA,TRBD2,TRBJ2-1,TGTGCCAGCAGCTCCCCAGCGGGGGGGCCTTCAGTTGAGCAGTTCTTC,CASSSPAGGPSVEQFF
TRBV7-8,NA,TRBD2,TRBJ2-7,TGTGCCAGCAGCTTAGGACTAGCGGGGGGGCCGAACGACGAGCAGTACTTC,CASSLGLAGGPNDEQYF
TRBV6-6,NA,TRBD1,TRBJ1-6,TGTGCCAGCAGCCCGGGACAGACCTCCTATAATTCACCCCTCCACTTT,CASSPGQTSYNSPLHF
TRBV10-3,NA,NA,TRBJ2-7,TGTGCCATCAGTGAGTCGATACAGATTAGCGACCTTACCTACGAGCAGTACTTC,CAISESIQISDLTYEQYF
TRBV12-3/TRBV12-4,NA,NA,TRBJ1-5,TGTGCCAGCAGTTTGGGGACGGGTGACAGCAATCAGCCCCAGCATTTT,CASSLGTGDSNQPQHF
TRBV12-3/TRBV12-4,NA,NA,TRBJ2-7,TGTGCCAGCAGTATCCGGGACGAGACCTACGAGCAGTACTTC,CASSIRDETYEQYF
TRBV12-3/TRBV12-4,few,TRBD1,TRBJ2-7,TGTGCCAGCAGTCGTGCGACAGGGGGTTCCTACGAGCAGTACTTC,CASSRATGGSYEQYF
TRBV7-2,many,TRBD1,TRBJ2-6,TGTGCCAGCAGCGTACAGGGGGCCGGGGGCCTGACTTTC,CASSVQGAGGLTF
TRBV7-2,few,TRBD2,TRBJ2-5,TGTGCCAGCAGCTCCTCCCCCAAAGGAGCGGGGGGGCGAATAAGTGAGACCCAGTACTTC,CASSSSPKGAGGRISETQYF
TRBV6-2/TRBV6-3,NA,TRBD1,TRBJ2-1,TGTGCCAGCAGTTCCCACGGGGGACAGGGGTACAATGAGCAGTTCTTC,CASSSHGGQGYNEQFF
TRBV7-2,NA,NA,TRBJ1-4,TGTGCCAGCAGCCGGACCTTACGAAATGAAAAACTGTTTTTT,CASSRTLRNEKLFF
TRBV5-6,NA,TRBD1,TRBJ2-5,TGTGCCAGCAGCTGGGACAGCGAGACCCAGTACTTC,CASSWDSETQYF
TRBV12-3/TRBV12-4,few,TRBD2,TRBJ2-7,TGTGCCAGCACCCCCACCGGGGAGGGATACGAGCAGTACTTC,CASTPTGEGYEQYF
TRBV7-2,NA,NA,TRBJ1-4,TGTGCCGGCAGCTTTTCCGGGACGGCAAATGAAAAACTGTTTTTT,CAGSFSGTANEKLFF
TRBV15,NA,NA,TRBJ1-2,TGTGCCACCAGTGAAGGGGACCCCCTCTATGGCTACACCTTC,CATSEGDPLYGYTF
TRBV7-9,NA,NA,TRBJ2-1,TGTGCCAGCAGCTTAGCTGGGGGGCCCATCTACAATGAGCAGTTCTTC,CASSLAGGPIYNEQFF
TRBV20-1,NA,NA,TRBJ1-6,TGCAGTGCTAGAGGAGGGATCAGTAATTCACCCCTCCACTTT,CSARGGISNSPLHF
TRBV20-1,NA,TRBD1,TRBJ2-3,TGCAGTGCTTCCGACAGGGCCCTTAGCACAGATACGCAGTATTTT,CSASDRALSTDTQYF
TRBV20-1,few,NA,TRBJ1-5,TGCAGTGCCCGCGAGGGCATAAACACGGATCAGCCCCAGCATTTT,CSAREGINTDQPQHF
TRBV10-3,NA,NA,TRBJ1-5,TGTGCCATCAGTGAATTAGGGTTCCCTAATCAGCCCCAGCATTTT,CAISELGFPNQPQHF
TRBV5-1,NA,NA,TRBJ1-2,TGCGCCAGCAGCTTGACGGCCCTGAGTGATCGTGGCTACACCTTC,CASSLTALSDRGYTF
TRBV4-3,NA,NA,TRBJ2-1,TGCGCCAGCAGCCAAGACGGGACCGCAACCTACAATGAGCAGTTCTTC,CASSQDGTATYNEQFF
TRBV6-5,few,NA,TRBJ2-5,TGTGCCGTTCATGATGTGATGACCCAGTACTTC,CAVHDVMTQYF
TRBV20-1,few,TRBD2,TRBJ2-1,TGCAGTGCTAGTAGGGGCGGGGGTCGGGGGAATGAGCAGTTCTTC,CSASRGGGRGNEQFF
TRBV20-1,NA,TRBD1,TRBJ1-1,TGCAGTGCTAGTCGCGCGGGACAGGGAGGGGGCACTGAAGCTTTCTTT,CSASRAGQGGGTEAFF
TRBV6-5,NA,TRBD2,TRBJ2-3,TGTGCCAGCAGTTCTGGTGGACTAGCGGGGTTCACAGATACGCAGTATTTT,CASSSGGLAGFTDTQYF
TRBV6-5,NA,TRBD1,TRBJ2-1,TGTGCCAGCAGTGACAGGGGAAGAGAGAATGAGCAGTTCTTC,CASSDRGRENEQFF
TRBV20-1,NA,NA,TRBJ2-2,TGCAGTGCTAGAGCGGGCCAAGTTAACACCGGGGAGCTGTTTTTT,CSARAGQVNTGELFF
TRBV7-9,NA,NA,TRBJ2-3,TGTGCCAGCAGCAGTCTGGTACGGCGGGAATTCACAGATACGCAGTATTTT,CASSSLVRREFTDTQYF
TRBV4-1,NA,NA,TRBJ2-1,TGCGCCAGCAGCCAAGAGATAGGGAAAATCGATGAGCAGTTCTTC,CASSQEIGKIDEQFF
TRBV28,few,NA,TRBJ2-7,TGTGCCAGCAGTTTTCTGGGGGGTAGTTTCGAGCAGTACTTC,CASSFLGGSFEQYF
TRBV7-9,NA,TRBD1,TRBJ2-7,TGTGCCAGCAGCCTACCGGGACAGACCTACAATGAGCAGTACTTC,CASSLPGQTYNEQYF
TRBV29-1,NA,NA,TRBJ2-7,TGCAGCGTTACGAAGGTGGAGGGTCGGGGCCAGTACTTC,CSVTKVEGRGQYF
TRBV7-9,NA,NA,TRBJ2-5,TGTGCCTGCAGCCTCAATGGTGGAGAGACCCAGTACTTC,CACSLNGGETQYF
TRBV12-3/TRBV12-4,NA,TRBD1,TRBJ1-2,TGTGCCAGCAGGCCGGGACAGGGATCTGGCTACACCTTC,CASRPGQGSGYTF
TRBV6-5,few,NA,TRBJ2-1,TGTGCCAGCAGCGCCGGGACTGTAAATTACAATGAGCAGTTCTTC,CASSAGTVNYNEQFF
TRBV28,NA,TRBD1,TRBJ1-2,TGTGCCAGCAGTTTAAGCGGGACAGGGAAACATGGCTACACCTTC,CASSLSGTGKHGYTF
TRBV29-1,many,TRBD2,TRBJ2-5,TGCAGCGAAACGACTAGCGGGGGAGAGACCCAGTACTTC,CSETTSGGETQYF
TRBV20-1,NA,TRBD2,TRBJ2-1,TGCAGTGCTAAGAGTTCGGCTCTAGCGGGGGGCCCTTACAATGAGCAGTTCTTC,CSAKSSALAGGPYNEQFF
TRBV29-1,NA,NA,TRBJ2-3,TGCAGCGTTAACCCCCAGGGACGCACAGATACGCAGTATTTT,CSVNPQGRTDTQYF
TRBV5-6,NA,NA,TRBJ2-1,TGTGCCAGCAGCTTGAGAACAAGCTTTTACAATGGGCAGTTCTTC,CASSLRTSFYNGQFF
TRBV2,NA,TRBD1,TRBJ2-3,TGTGCCAGCATCCGGGACAGGGGGGTTTCAGATACGCAGTATTTT,CASIRDRGVSDTQYF
TRBV7-2,NA,TRBD1,TRBJ1-2,TGTGCCAGCAGCCCCTCTGACAGGGCGGAGTATGGCTACACCTTC,CASSPSDRAEYGYTF
TRBV6-5,NA,NA,TRBJ2-5,TGTGCCAGCACCCACCGGCAGACAGGAGGATCGGAGACCCAGTACTTC,CASTHRQTGGSETQYF
TRBV6-5,NA,TRBD1,TRBJ1-6,TGTGCCAGCAGTTACCTAGGACAGGGTGTTTCACCCCTCCACTTT,CASSYLGQGVSPLHF
TRBV11-2,NA,NA,TRBJ2-5,TGTGCCAGCAGCCCGAGGAGTGTAGGGTACCAAGAGACCCAGTACTTC,CASSPRSVGYQETQYF
TRBV6-5,NA,TRBD1,TRBJ1-4,TGTGCCAGCAGTTACGACAGGGCTAATGAAAAACTGTTTTTT,CASSYDRANEKLFF